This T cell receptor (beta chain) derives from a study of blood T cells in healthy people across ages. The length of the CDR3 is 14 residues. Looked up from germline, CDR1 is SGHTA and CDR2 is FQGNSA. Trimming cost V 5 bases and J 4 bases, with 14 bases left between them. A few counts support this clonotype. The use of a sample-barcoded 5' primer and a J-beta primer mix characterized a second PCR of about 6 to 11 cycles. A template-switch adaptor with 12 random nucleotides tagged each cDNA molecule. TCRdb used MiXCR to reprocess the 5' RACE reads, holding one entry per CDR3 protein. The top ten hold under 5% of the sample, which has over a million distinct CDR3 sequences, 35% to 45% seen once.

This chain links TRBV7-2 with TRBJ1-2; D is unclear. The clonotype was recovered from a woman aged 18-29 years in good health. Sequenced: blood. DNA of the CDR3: TGTGCCAGCAGCCTAGGGTCCTTCGTCTATGGCTACACCTTC. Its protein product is CASSLGSFVYGYTF.